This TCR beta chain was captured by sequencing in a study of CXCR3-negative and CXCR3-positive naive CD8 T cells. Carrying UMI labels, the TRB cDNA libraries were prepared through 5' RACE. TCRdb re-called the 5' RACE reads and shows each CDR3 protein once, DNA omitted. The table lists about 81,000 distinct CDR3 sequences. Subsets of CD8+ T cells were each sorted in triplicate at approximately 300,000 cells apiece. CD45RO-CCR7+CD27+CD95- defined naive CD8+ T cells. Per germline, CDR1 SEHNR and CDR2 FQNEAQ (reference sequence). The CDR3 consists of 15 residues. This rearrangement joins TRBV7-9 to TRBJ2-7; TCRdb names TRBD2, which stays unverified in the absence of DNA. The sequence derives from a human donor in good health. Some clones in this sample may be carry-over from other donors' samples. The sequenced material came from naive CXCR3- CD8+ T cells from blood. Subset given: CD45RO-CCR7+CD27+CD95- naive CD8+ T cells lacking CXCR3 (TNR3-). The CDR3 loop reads CASSLKREALDEQYF.